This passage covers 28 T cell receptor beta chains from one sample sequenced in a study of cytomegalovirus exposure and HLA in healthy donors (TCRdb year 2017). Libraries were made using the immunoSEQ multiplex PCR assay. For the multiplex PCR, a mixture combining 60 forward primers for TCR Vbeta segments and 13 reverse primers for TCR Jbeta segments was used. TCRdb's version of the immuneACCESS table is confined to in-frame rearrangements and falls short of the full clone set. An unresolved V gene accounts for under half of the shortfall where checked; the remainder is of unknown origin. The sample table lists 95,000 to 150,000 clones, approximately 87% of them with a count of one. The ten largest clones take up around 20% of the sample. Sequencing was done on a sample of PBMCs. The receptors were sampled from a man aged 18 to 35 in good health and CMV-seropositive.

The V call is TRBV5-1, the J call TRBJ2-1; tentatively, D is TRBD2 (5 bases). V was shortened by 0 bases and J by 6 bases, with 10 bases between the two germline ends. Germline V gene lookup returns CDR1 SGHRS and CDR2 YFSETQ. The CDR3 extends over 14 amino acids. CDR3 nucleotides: TGCGCCAGCAGCTTGGTGACTAACCTCAATGAGCAGTTCTTC. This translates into CASSLVTNLNEQFF.

The CDR3 nucleotides are TGTGCCAGCACGGGGGTAGGCCGGGAAGCTTTCTTT. Amino acid sequence: CASTGVGREAFF. This chain connects TRBV9 to TRBJ1-1, with a possible D match to TRBD1 (5 bases). The V and J ends lost 6 bases and 8 bases respectively, with 14 bases between them. Looked up from germline, CDR1 is SGDLS and CDR2 is YYNGEE. CDR3 length equals 12 residues.

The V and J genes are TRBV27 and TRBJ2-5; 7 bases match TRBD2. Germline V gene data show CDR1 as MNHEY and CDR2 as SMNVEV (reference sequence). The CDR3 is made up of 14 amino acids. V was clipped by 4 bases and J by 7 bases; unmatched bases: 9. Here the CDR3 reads CASSSSSGPGTQYF. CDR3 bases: TGTGCCAGCAGTTCATCTAGCGGTCCGGGGACCCAGTACTTC.

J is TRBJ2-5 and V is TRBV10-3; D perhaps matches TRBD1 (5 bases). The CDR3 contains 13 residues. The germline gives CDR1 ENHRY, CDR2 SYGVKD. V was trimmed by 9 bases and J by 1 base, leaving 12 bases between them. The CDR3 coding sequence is TGTGCCATTTCACAGGCTTTCCAAGAGACCCAGTACTTC. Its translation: CAISQAFQETQYF.

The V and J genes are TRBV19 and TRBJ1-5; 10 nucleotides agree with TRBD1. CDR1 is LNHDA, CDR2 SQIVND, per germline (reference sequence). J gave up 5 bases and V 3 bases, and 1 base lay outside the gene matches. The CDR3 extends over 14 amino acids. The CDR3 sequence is CASSMGTGDQPQHF. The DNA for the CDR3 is TGTGCCAGTAGTATGGGGACAGGGGATCAGCCCCAGCATTTT. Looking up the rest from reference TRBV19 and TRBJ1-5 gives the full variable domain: DGGITQSPKYLFRKEGQNVTLSCEQNLNHDAMYWYRQDPGQGLRLIYYSQIVNDFQKGDIAEGYSVSREKKESFPLTVTSAQKNPTAFYLCASSMGTGDQPQHFGDGTRLSIL.

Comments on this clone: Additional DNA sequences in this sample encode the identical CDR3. The DNA for the CDR3 is TGTGCCAGCAGCTTACTAGCGGGGGGACTTAATGAGCAGTTCTTC. Amino acid sequence: CASSLLAGGLNEQFF. The chain uses TRBV7-9 and TRBJ2-1; 11 nucleotides line up with TRBD2. The CDR3 loop spans 15 amino acids. Looked up from germline, CDR1 is SEHNR and CDR2 is FQNEAQ (reference sequence). Trimming removed 2 bases from V and 7 bases from J; junction bases left unmatched: 4.

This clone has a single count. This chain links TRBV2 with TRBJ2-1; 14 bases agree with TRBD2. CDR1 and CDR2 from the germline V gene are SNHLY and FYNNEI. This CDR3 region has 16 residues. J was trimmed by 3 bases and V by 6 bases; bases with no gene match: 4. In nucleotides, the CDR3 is TGTGCCAGCAGAAGACTAGCGGGGGGGATCTACAATGAGCAGTTCTTC. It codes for CASRRLAGGIYNEQFF.

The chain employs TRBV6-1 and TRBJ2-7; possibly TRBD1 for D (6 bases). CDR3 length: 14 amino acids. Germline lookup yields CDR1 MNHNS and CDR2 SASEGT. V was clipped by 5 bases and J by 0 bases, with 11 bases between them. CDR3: CASSRTAFSYEQYF. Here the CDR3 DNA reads TGTGCCAGCAGTAGGACAGCCTTCTCCTACGAGCAGTACTTC.

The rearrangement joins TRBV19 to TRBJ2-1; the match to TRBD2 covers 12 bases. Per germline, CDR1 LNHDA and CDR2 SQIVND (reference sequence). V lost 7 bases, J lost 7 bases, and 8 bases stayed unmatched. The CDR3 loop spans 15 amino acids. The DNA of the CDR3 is TGTGCCAGTACCCTAGCGGGGGGGCCGTTGAATGAGCAGTTCTTC. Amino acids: CASTLAGGPLNEQFF. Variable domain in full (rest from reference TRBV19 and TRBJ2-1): DGGITQSPKYLFRKEGQNVTLSCEQNLNHDAMYWYRQDPGQGLRLIYYSQIVNDFQKGDIAEGYSVSREKKESFPLTVTSAQKNPTAFYLCASTLAGGPLNEQFFGPGTRLTVL.

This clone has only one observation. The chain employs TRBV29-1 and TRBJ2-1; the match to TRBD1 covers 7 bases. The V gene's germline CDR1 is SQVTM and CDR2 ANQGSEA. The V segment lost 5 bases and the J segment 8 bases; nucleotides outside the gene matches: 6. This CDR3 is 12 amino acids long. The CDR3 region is CSVIQGWDEQFF. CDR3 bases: TGCAGCGTTATACAGGGGTGGGATGAGCAGTTCTTC.

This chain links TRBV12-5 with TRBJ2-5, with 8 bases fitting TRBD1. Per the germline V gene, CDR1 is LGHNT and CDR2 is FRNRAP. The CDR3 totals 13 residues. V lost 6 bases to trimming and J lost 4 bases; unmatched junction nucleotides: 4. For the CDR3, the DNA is TGTGCTAGTGGCCAACAGGGGGGAGAGACCCAGTACTTC. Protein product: CASGQQGGETQYF.

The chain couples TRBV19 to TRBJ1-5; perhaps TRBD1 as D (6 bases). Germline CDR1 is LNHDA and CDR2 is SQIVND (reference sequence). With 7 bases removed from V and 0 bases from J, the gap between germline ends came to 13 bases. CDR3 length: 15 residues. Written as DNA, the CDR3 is TGTGCCAGTAAAGGACAGACAGATAGCAATCAGCCCCAGCATTTT. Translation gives CASKGQTDSNQPQHF.

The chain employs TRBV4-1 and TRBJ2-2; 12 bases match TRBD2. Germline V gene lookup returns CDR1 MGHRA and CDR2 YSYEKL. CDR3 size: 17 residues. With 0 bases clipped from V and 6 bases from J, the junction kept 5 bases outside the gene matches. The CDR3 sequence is CASSQEASGGASGELFF. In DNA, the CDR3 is TGCGCCAGCAGCCAAGAGGCTAGCGGGGGGGCCTCCGGGGAGCTGTTTTTT.

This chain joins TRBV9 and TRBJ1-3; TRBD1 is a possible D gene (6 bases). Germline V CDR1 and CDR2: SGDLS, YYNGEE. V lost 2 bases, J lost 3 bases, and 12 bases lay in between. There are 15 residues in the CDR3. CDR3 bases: TGTGCCAGCAGCGTTTCAGGGGCTTTTGGAAACACCATATATTTT. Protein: CASSVSGAFGNTIYF.

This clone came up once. CDR3 sequence: CASSPGGSSSYGYTF. The CDR3 nucleotides read TGTGCCAGCAGCCCGGGGGGGTCCAGTTCCTATGGCTACACCTTC. The rearrangement joins TRBV9 to TRBJ1-2; tentatively, D is TRBD1 (5 bases). The CDR3 has 15 amino acids. The V end lost 4 bases, the J end lost 4 bases, and 17 bases lay between the germline ends. CDR1 is SGDLS, CDR2 YYNGEE, per germline.

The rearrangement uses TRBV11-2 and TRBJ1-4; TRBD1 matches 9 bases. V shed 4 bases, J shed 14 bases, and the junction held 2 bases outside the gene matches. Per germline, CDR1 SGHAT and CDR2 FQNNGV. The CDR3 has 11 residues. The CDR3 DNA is TGTGCCAGCAGCTGGGACAGGGCCCTGTTTTTT. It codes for CASSWDRALFF.

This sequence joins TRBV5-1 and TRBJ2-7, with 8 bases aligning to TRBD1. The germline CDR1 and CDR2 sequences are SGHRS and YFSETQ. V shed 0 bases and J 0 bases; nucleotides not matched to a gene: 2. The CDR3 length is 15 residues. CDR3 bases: TGCGCCAGCAGCTTGGTAGGACAGGGCTCCTACGAGCAGTACTTC. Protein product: CASSLVGQGSYEQYF.

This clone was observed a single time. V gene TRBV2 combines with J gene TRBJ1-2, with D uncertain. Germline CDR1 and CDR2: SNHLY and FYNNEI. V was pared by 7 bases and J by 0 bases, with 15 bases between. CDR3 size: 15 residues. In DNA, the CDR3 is TGTGCCAGCAATTATGGGCAGCAAGCTAACTATGGCTACACCTTC. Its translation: CASNYGQQANYGYTF. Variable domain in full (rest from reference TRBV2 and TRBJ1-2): EPEVTQTPSHQVTQMGQEVILRCVPISNHLYFYWYRQILGQKVEFLVSFYNNEISEKSEIFDDQFSVERPDGSNFTLKIRSTKLEDSAMYFCASNYGQQANYGYTFGSGTRLTVV.

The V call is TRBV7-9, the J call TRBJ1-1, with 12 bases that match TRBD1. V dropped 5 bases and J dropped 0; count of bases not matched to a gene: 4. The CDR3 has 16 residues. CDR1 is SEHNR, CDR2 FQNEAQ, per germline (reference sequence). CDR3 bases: TGTGCCAGCAGCAGGGGACAGGGGGCCATGAACACTGAAGCTTTCTTT. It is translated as CASSRGQGAMNTEAFF.

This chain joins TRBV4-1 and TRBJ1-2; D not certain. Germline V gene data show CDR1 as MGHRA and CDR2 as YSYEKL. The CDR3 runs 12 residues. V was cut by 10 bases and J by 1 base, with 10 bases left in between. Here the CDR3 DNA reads TGCGCCACTACGGGTTTTAACTATGGCTACACCTTC. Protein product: CATTGFNYGYTF.

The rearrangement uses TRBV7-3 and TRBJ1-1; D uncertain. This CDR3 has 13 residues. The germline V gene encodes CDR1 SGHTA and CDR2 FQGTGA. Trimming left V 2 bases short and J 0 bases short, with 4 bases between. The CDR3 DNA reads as TGTGCCAGCAGCTTATACATGAACACTGAAGCTTTCTTT. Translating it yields CASSLYMNTEAFF.

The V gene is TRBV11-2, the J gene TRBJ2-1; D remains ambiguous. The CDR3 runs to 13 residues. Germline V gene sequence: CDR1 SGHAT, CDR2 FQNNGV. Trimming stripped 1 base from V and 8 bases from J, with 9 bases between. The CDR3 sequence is CASSLGSVDEQFF. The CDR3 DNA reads TGTGCCAGCAGCTTAGGGTCAGTCGATGAGCAGTTCTTC.

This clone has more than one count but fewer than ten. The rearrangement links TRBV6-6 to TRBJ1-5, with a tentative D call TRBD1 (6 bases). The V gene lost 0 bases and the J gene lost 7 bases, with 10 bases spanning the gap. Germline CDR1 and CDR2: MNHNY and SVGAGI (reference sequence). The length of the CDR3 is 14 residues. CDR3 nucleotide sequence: TGTGCCAGCAGTTACTCGTCAGGGGACCAGCCCCAGCATTTT. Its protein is CASSYSSGDQPQHF.

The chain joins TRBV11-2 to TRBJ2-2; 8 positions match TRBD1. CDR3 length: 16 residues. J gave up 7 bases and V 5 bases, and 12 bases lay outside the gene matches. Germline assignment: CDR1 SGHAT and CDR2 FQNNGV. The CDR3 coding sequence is TGTGCCAGCAGCCCGGACAGGGTGCAAATGGGCGGGGAGCTGTTTTTT. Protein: CASSPDRVQMGGELFF.

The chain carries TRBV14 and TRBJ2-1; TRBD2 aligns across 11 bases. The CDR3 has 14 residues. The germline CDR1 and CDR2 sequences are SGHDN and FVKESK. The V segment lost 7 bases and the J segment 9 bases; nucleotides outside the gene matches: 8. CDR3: CASNVAGGPGEQFF. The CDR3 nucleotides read TGTGCCAGCAACGTAGCGGGGGGGCCCGGTGAGCAGTTCTTC.

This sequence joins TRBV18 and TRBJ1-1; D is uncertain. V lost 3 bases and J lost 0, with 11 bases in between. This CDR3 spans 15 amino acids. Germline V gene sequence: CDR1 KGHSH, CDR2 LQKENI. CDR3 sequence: CASSPVRGMNTEAFF. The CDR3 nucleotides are TGTGCCAGCTCACCGGTACGGGGAATGAACACTGAAGCTTTCTTT.

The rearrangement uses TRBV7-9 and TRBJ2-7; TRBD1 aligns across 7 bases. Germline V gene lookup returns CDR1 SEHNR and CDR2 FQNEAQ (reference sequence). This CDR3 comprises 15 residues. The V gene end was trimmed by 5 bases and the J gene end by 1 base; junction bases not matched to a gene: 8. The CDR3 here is CASSPALDRSYEQYF. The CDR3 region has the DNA TGTGCCAGCAGCCCAGCGCTGGACAGGTCCTACGAGCAGTACTTC. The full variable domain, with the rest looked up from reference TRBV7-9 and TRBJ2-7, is DTGVSQNPRHKITKRGQNVTFRCDPISEHNRLYWYRQTLGQGPEFLTYFQNEAQLEKSRLLSDRFSAERPKGSFSTLEIQRTEQGDSAMYLCASSPALDRSYEQYFGPGTRLTVT.

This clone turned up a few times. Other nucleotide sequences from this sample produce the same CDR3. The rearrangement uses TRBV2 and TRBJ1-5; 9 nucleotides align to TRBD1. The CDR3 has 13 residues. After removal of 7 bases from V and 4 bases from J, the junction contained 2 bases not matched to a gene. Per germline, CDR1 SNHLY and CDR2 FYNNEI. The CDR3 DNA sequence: TGTGCCAGCAAGGGACAGGGAAATCAGCCCCAGCATTTT. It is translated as CASKGQGNQPQHF.